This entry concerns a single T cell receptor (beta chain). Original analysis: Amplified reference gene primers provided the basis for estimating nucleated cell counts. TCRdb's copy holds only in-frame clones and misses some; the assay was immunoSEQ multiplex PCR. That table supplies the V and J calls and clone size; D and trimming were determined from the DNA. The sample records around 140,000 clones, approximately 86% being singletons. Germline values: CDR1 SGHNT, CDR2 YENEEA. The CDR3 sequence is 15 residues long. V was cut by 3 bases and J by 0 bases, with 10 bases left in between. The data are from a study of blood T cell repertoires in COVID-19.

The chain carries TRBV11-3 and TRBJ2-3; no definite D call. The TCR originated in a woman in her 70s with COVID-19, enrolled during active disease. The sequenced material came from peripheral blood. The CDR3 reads CASSFSYASTDTQYF. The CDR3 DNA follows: TGTGCCAGCAGCTTCTCCTACGCTAGCACAGATACGCAGTATTTT. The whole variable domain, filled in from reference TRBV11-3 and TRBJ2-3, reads EAGVVQSPRYKIIEKKQPVAFWCNPISGHNTLYWYLQNLGQGPELLIRYENEEAVDDSQLPKDRFSAERLKGVDSTLKIQPAELGDSAVYLCASSFSYASTDTQYFGPGTRLTVL.